This T cell receptor (beta chain) comes out of a study of glioma-infiltrating T cells. Study observations and caveats: Very few CDR3 sequences were shared between tissue and blood.

Germline V gives CDR1 SGHTA, CDR2 FQGTGA. The length of the CDR3 is 15 residues. J gave up 4 bases and V 4 bases, and 5 bases lay outside the gene matches. Amplification of TCR alpha and beta CDR3 regions from RNA used iRepertoire nested multiplex PCR. For one-step reverse transcription and amplification, about 85-400 ng of tissue mRNA or PBMC total RNA was used. TCRdb reprocessed the multiplex PCR reads with MiXCR, giving one entry per CDR3 protein. The table lists 10,000 to 15,000 distinct CDR3 sequences, about 26% of them singletons. As to this clonotype: What it recognizes is unknown.

Material for sequencing was glioma tissue, nonneoplastic brain tissue, or PBMCs (not recorded which). The TCR was taken from a human donor with low-grade glioma or glioblastoma, undergoing nonglioma brain surgery, or in good health (not recorded which). V is TRBV7-3 and J is TRBJ2-1, with 9 positions matching TRBD2. The CDR3 loop reads CASSSLAGAYNEQFF. The CDR3 DNA reads TGTGCCAGCAGCTCGTTAGCGGGAGCATACAATGAGCAGTTCTTC.